The 32 T cell receptor beta chains below were found in one sample sequenced in a study of T cell responses to AZD1222 COVID-19 vaccine. Sequencing used immunoSEQ multiplex PCR; TCRdb keeps in-frame clones, though not all of them. The sample records about 150,000 clones, 85% to 95% being singletons. The input for sequencing was peripheral blood, taken 28 days after the second AZD1222 dose. All receptors derive from an adult who received the AZD1222 COVID-19 vaccine.

This sequence joins TRBV5-1 and TRBJ1-1; no clear D. This CDR3 is 15 amino acids long. Deletions cut 4 bases from V and 5 bases from J, with 18 bases between. Germline V gene data show CDR1 as SGHRS and CDR2 as YFSETQ. CDR3 residues: CASSILVDRGTEAFF. CDR3 nucleotides: TGCGCCAGCAGCATACTTGTAGACCGTGGGACTGAAGCTTTCTTT.

The CDR3 region is CASSRPQDTQYF. The CDR3 coding sequence is TGTGCCAGCAGCCGACCCCAAGATACGCAGTATTTT. The chain couples TRBV12-3 or TRBV12-4 to TRBJ2-3, with D hard to call. V was cut by 6 bases and J by 5 bases, with 9 bases left in between. The CDR3 is 12 amino acids.

The V call is TRBV10-3, the J call TRBJ1-1, with D uncertain. This CDR3 is 12 amino acids long. Trimming stripped 2 bases from V and 0 bases from J, with 1 base between. Germline assignment: CDR1 ENHRY and CDR2 SYGVKD. The CDR3 sequence is CAISEVNTEAFF. The CDR3 nucleotides read TGTGCCATCAGTGAGGTGAACACTGAAGCTTTCTTT.

The genes are TRBV3-1 (or the pseudogene TRBV3-2) and TRBJ1-5; 7 bases match TRBD1. This CDR3 is built from 13 residues. After removal of 5 bases from V and 5 bases from J, the junction contained 3 bases not matched to a gene. Germline CDR1 and CDR2: LGHDT and YNNKEL (reference sequence). CDR3 in DNA: TGTGCCAGCAGCAATCAGGGGGATCAGCCCCAGCATTTT. Amino acids: CASSNQGDQPQHF.

The DNA of the CDR3 is TGTGCCAGCAGCTTAGGGGGCTACGCACACGAGCAGTACTTC. Translated: CASSLGGYAHEQYF. The chain has TRBV13 and TRBJ2-7; D not resolved. CDR3 length: 14 residues. CDR1 and CDR2 (germline): PRHDT, FYEKMQ (reference sequence). V gave up 0 bases and J gave up 5 bases, with 11 bases separating them.

This clone was observed a single time. The rearrangement links TRBV4-1 to TRBJ1-4; D remains unclear. From germline, CDR1 is MGHRA and CDR2 YSYEKL. V was pared by 4 bases and J by 6 bases, with 9 bases between. CDR3 size: 13 residues. This CDR3 reads CASSPSLYEKLFF. In nucleotides, the CDR3 is TGCGCCAGCAGCCCCTCCCTCTATGAAAAACTGTTTTTT.

The V call is TRBV5-1, the J call TRBJ2-2; the D gene is possibly TRBD2 (6 bases). The germline V gene encodes CDR1 SGHRS and CDR2 YFSETQ. The CDR3 extends over 14 amino acids. Trimming cost V 6 bases and J 2 bases, with 11 bases left between them. CDR3 in amino acids: CASKIAGNTGELFF. CDR3 in DNA: TGCGCCAGCAAAATCGCGGGAAACACCGGGGAGCTGTTTTTT.

The V call is TRBV2, the J call TRBJ2-7; TRBD2 matches 9 bases. V shed 9 bases and J 3 bases; nucleotides not matched to a gene: 6. The CDR3 is made up of 13 amino acids. Germline V gives CDR1 SNHLY, CDR2 FYNNEI. The CDR3 sequence is CARSSGSVYEQYF. CDR3 DNA: TGTGCCAGGAGTAGCGGGAGTGTCTACGAGCAGTACTTC.

The chain is built from TRBV11-2 and TRBJ2-7; unclear D gene. Trimming left V 2 bases short and J 5 bases short, with 4 bases between. Germline CDR1 and CDR2: SGHAT and FQNNGV. There are 11 residues in the CDR3. CDR3 sequence reads: CASSLTNEQYF. DNA for the CDR3: TGTGCCAGCAGCTTAACGAACGAGCAGTACTTC.

V gene TRBV2 combines with J gene TRBJ1-2; maybe TRBD1 (5 bases). Trimming shortened V by 3 bases and J by 8 bases, and 16 bases separated the two germline ends. CDR3 length: 14 residues. Germline loops: CDR1 SNHLY, CDR2 FYNNEI. The CDR3 DNA reads as TGTGCCAGCAGTGATGGAGACAGCCGCTCGGGCTACACCTTC. Amino acid sequence: CASSDGDSRSGYTF.

V is TRBV5-1 and J is TRBJ2-2; 11 bases are a match to TRBD2. Germline CDR1 is SGHRS and CDR2 is YFSETQ. CDR3 length: 16 residues. V was pared by 2 bases and J by 2 bases, with 2 bases of the junction left unmatched. Here the CDR3 DNA reads TGCGCCAGCAGCTTCGGGACTAGCGGTAACACCGGGGAGCTGTTTTTT. Its protein is CASSFGTSGNTGELFF.

In DNA form, the CDR3 reads TGTGCCAGCAGTTTAACAGGGAATCAGCCCCAGCATTTT. Amino acid sequence: CASSLTGNQPQHF. The chain recombines TRBV12-3 or TRBV12-4 with TRBJ1-5; tentative D call: TRBD1 (6 bases). The CDR3 contains 13 residues. The germline V and J ends were trimmed by 2 bases and 4 bases, with 6 bases remaining between them.

V gene TRBV6-5 combines with J gene TRBJ1-2, with TRBD1 matching 8 bases. V was pared by 0 bases and J by 8 bases, with 8 bases of the junction left unmatched. This CDR3 is built from 15 residues. Germline CDR1 is MNHEY and CDR2 is SVGAGI. The CDR3 nucleotides read TGTGCCAGCAGTTACTCGCAGGGGACAGGAGGAGGCTACACCTTC. Its translation is CASSYSQGTGGGYTF.

The chain has TRBV5-6 and TRBJ1-4, with D possibly matching TRBD1 (5 bases). The CDR3 consists of 16 residues. CDR1 SGHDT and CDR2 YYEEEE come from the germline V gene. Trimming took off 3 bases at V and 0 bases at J, with 12 bases between the two ends. CDR3 DNA: TGTGCCAGCAGCTGGGGTAGGGGTGCAACTAATGAAAAACTGTTTTTT. Its translation is CASSWGRGATNEKLFF.

V is TRBV3-1 (or the pseudogene TRBV3-2) and J is TRBJ1-2, with TRBD1 matching over 9 bases. Germline V gives CDR1 LGHDT, CDR2 YNNKEL (reference sequence). CDR3 length: 17 amino acids. J was trimmed by 3 bases and V by 1 base; bases with no gene match: 9. The CDR3 coding sequence is TGTGCCAGCAGCCAAGGGACAGGGGTTGGACGAGACTATGGCTACACCTTC. Its translation is CASSQGTGVGRDYGYTF.

The V gene is TRBV3-1 (or the pseudogene TRBV3-2), the J gene TRBJ2-7; 8 positions agree with TRBD1. This CDR3 is built from 15 residues. Germline V gene sequence: CDR1 LGHDT, CDR2 YNNKEL (reference sequence). V was clipped by 4 bases and J by 2 bases; unmatched bases: 7. CDR3 in DNA: TGTGCCAGCAGCCTCGCCGGGACAGGTCCCTACGAGCAGTACTTC. Translated: CASSLAGTGPYEQYF.

This clone was observed a few times. The V and J genes are TRBV27 and TRBJ2-7; 9 nucleotides match TRBD1. Germline CDR1 and CDR2: MNHEY and SMNVEV (reference sequence). The CDR3 length is 15 residues. V lost 4 bases, J lost 3 bases, and 7 bases stayed unmatched. The chain's CDR3 is CASSSPGQGRYEQYF. The CDR3 bases are TGTGCCAGCAGTTCACCGGGACAGGGACGCTACGAGCAGTACTTC.

The rearrangement uses TRBV4-1 and TRBJ1-2, with 8 bases that match TRBD1. CDR3 length: 14 amino acids. V lost 4 bases and J lost 6; bases outside the gene matches: 7. Germline V CDR1 and CDR2: MGHRA, YSYEKL. CDR3 residues: CASSLLGQGDGYTF. CDR3 coding DNA: TGCGCCAGCAGCCTCCTAGGACAGGGTGATGGCTACACCTTC.

The genes are TRBV7-9 and TRBJ1-6; 8 bases line up with TRBD1. Germline trimming cut 5 bases from V and 10 bases from J; bases unmatched to any gene: 7. CDR1 SEHNR and CDR2 FQNEAQ come from the germline V gene (reference sequence). The CDR3 length is 14 residues. CDR3 bases: TGTGCCAGCAGCCAGGACAGGGTTCGATCACCCCTCCACTTT. As protein: CASSQDRVRSPLHF. The full variable domain, its missing parts supplied by reference TRBV7-9 and TRBJ1-6, is DTGVSQNPRHKITKRGQNVTFRCDPISEHNRLYWYRQTLGQGPEFLTYFQNEAQLEKSRLLSDRFSAERPKGSFSTLEIQRTEQGDSAMYLCASSQDRVRSPLHFGNGTRLTVT.

The chain joins TRBV5-1 to TRBJ1-1; no reliable D call. The CDR3 runs 14 residues. Per germline, CDR1 SGHRS and CDR2 YFSETQ. V gave up 0 bases and J gave up 4 bases, with 10 bases separating them. CDR3 DNA: TGCGCCAGCAGCTTGGGGGCAACTAGCACTGAAGCTTTCTTT. Amino acid sequence: CASSLGATSTEAFF.

This rearrangement joins TRBV1 to TRBJ2-7; the D call in the table, TRBD2, was not verified against the DNA. TRBV1 is given as a pseudogene. The CDR3 is 19 residues long. The CDR3 DNA reads TGCACCAGCAGCCAAGACTTAGCGGGAGACGTATATAGCTCCTACGAGCAGTACTTC. This encodes CTSSQDLAGDVYSSYEQYF.

The CDR3 protein is CASSLSSGSSSYNEQFF. DNA of the CDR3: TGTGCCAGCAGCTTGTCTAGCGGGAGTTCCTCCTACAATGAGCAGTTCTTC. The rearrangement links TRBV7-2 to TRBJ2-1; 10 nucleotides align to TRBD2. This CDR3 spans 17 amino acids. Germline V gene data show CDR1 as SGHTA and CDR2 as FQGNSA. V lost 3 bases and J lost 0; bases outside the gene matches: 5. The full variable domain, in which reference TRBV7-2 and TRBJ2-1 provide the parts outside the CDR3, is GAGVSQSPSNKVTEKGKDVELRCDPISGHTALYWYRQSLGQGLEFLIYFQGNSAPDKSGLPSDRFSAERTGGSVSTLTIQRTQQEDSAVYLCASSLSSGSSSYNEQFFGPGTRLTVL.

The gene calls are TRBV27 and TRBJ1-2, with D possibly being TRBD1 (6 bases). Germline CDR1 MNHEY, CDR2 SMNVEV (reference sequence). Between the trimmed V and J ends, which lost 1 base and 4 bases, there was a span of 16 bases. The CDR3 has 16 amino acids. The CDR3 region has the DNA TGTGCCAGCAGTTTATGGGGGGCAGGGGAACCCTATGGCTACACCTTC. Protein sequence: CASSLWGAGEPYGYTF.

The chain has TRBV15 and TRBJ2-7, with TRBD1 identical over 8 bases. This CDR3 contains 16 residues. J gave up 0 bases and V 0 bases, and 4 bases lay outside the gene matches. Germline loops: CDR1 LNHNV, CDR2 YYDKDF (reference sequence). The CDR3: CATSRDPGTGSYEQYF. The CDR3, as DNA: TGTGCCACCAGCAGAGATCCCGGGACAGGCTCCTACGAGCAGTACTTC.

The chain is built from TRBV7-2 and TRBJ1-4; D gene ambiguous. CDR1 SGHTA and CDR2 FQGNSA come from the germline V gene. The CDR3 runs 15 residues. The V end lost 2 bases, the J end lost 2 bases, and 9 bases lay between the germline ends. CDR3 amino acids: CASSLLGATNEKLFF. CDR3 coding DNA: TGTGCCAGCAGCTTACTGGGAGCCACTAATGAAAAACTGTTTTTT.

This chain links TRBV28 with TRBJ1-5; D unclear. Deletions cut 5 bases from V and 0 bases from J, with 20 bases between. The germline CDR1 and CDR2 sequences are MDHEN and SYDVKM. CDR3 size: 18 residues. The CDR3 DNA sequence: TGTGCCAGCAGTGGGCGGCCTCTTATGATCAATAGCAATCAGCCCCAGCATTTT. It yields the protein CASSGRPLMINSNQPQHF.

This rearrangement joins TRBV6-6 to TRBJ1-5; D not resolved. The CDR3 consists of 15 residues. V lost 2 bases and J lost 2, with 10 bases in between. Per germline, CDR1 MNHNY and CDR2 SVGAGI (reference sequence). This chain's CDR3 is CASSYIGYGNQPQHF. The CDR3 DNA reads TGTGCCAGCAGTTACATAGGGTACGGCAATCAGCCCCAGCATTTT.

The chain recombines TRBV7-9 with TRBJ2-1, with D possibly TRBD2 on 6 matching bases. Germline V CDR1 and CDR2: SEHNR, FQNEAQ (reference sequence). The CDR3 runs to 15 residues. Between the trimmed V and J ends, which lost 4 bases and 5 bases, there was a span of 15 bases. This CDR3 reads CASSSPAGLHNEQFF. DNA for the CDR3: TGTGCCAGCAGCTCACCAGCGGGCCTACACAATGAGCAGTTCTTC.

This clone was detected a few times. The CDR3 spells CASSDTDTQYF. CDR3 in DNA: TGTGCCAGCAGCGACACAGATACGCAGTATTTT. This chain uses TRBV7-9 with TRBJ2-3; D gene uncertain. Between the trimmed V and J ends, which lost 5 bases and 2 bases, there was a span of 2 bases. The CDR3 has 11 residues. In germline, CDR1 is SEHNR, CDR2 FQNEAQ (reference sequence).

This chain connects TRBV11-1 to TRBJ2-5, with TRBD1 identical over 7 bases. Germline values: CDR1 SGHAT, CDR2 FQDESV (reference sequence). The V gene end was trimmed by 4 bases and the J gene end by 2 bases; junction bases not matched to a gene: 1. The CDR3 length is 13 residues. This chain's CDR3 is CASSWDRQETQYF. The CDR3 region has the DNA TGTGCCAGCAGCTGGGACAGACAAGAGACCCAGTACTTC.

V and J are TRBV7-3 and TRBJ2-1; D is ambiguous. This CDR3 is 13 amino acids long. From germline, CDR1 is SGHTA and CDR2 FQGTGA. V was pared by 2 bases and J by 8 bases, with 10 bases between. The CDR3 here is CASSLRAFHEQFF. The DNA for the CDR3 is TGTGCCAGCAGCTTACGTGCCTTTCATGAGCAGTTCTTC.

The rearrangement links TRBV9 to TRBJ1-5, with D hard to call. Germline V gene lookup returns CDR1 SGDLS and CDR2 YYNGEE. This CDR3 is built from 14 residues. V lost 3 bases and J 2 bases, leaving 9 bases between the germline ends. The DNA for the CDR3 is TGTGCCAGCAGCGCCAATTCCGGCAATCAGCCCCAGCATTTT. It yields the protein CASSANSGNQPQHF.